One sample yielded the 23 T cell receptor beta chains listed below, sequenced in a study of OX40 agonist ivuxolimab in advanced cancers. Measured with immunoSEQ multiplex PCR; TCRdb has only the in-frame clones, and not every one. The sample gives more than 60,000 clones, around 85% of which show up once; 3% to 4% is in the top ten. The sample in question was CD4+ or CD8+ T cells sorted from blood, obtained in a trial of the OX40 agonist ivuxolimab. The receptor set was obtained from an adult with an advanced solid tumor such as melanoma, head and neck, liver or kidney cancer.

V is TRBV27 and J is TRBJ2-7; TRBD2 is a possible D gene (6 bases). Germline V gives CDR1 MNHEY, CDR2 SMNVEV (reference sequence). Trimming stripped 3 bases from V and 6 bases from J, with 15 bases between. There are 14 residues in the CDR3. This chain's CDR3 is CASSFGGALGEQYF. CDR3 nucleotide sequence: TGTGCCAGCAGTTTCGGAGGGGCGCTGGGCGAGCAGTACTTC.

This clone was recorded a few times. CDR3 DNA sequence: TGTGCCAGCAGCCGTTTGCCCCAGCATTTT. Its translation: CASSRLPQHF. V gene TRBV21-1 combines with J gene TRBJ1-5. TRBV21-1 is listed as a pseudogene. This CDR3 has 10 residues.

This rearrangement joins TRBV19 to TRBJ2-2; D gene unclear. The V gene lost 4 bases and the J gene lost 0 bases, with 12 bases spanning the gap. This CDR3 is 16 amino acids long. CDR1 and CDR2 from the germline V gene are LNHDA and SQIVND (reference sequence). CDR3 coding DNA: TGTGCCAGTAGTAGTCGGATAGGCGCGAACACCGGGGAGCTGTTTTTT. It encodes CASSSRIGANTGELFF.

The CDR3 loop reads CASSIRRSPLHF. In DNA, the CDR3 is TGTGCCAGTAGTATCCGAAGATCACCCCTCCACTTT. This chain links TRBV19 with TRBJ1-6; D gene unclear. Germline V CDR1 and CDR2: LNHDA, SQIVND (reference sequence). Between the trimmed V and J ends, which lost 3 bases and 10 bases, there was a span of 7 bases. CDR3 size: 12 residues.

The gene calls are TRBV27 and TRBJ2-3; the D is unclear. This CDR3 has 14 residues. V was trimmed by 7 bases and J by 2 bases, leaving 13 bases between them. Germline V lookup: CDR1 MNHEY, CDR2 SMNVEV (reference sequence). DNA of the CDR3: TGTGCCAGCACCCAAACGTACCCCACAGATACGCAGTATTTT. Its protein product is CASTQTYPTDTQYF.

The gene calls are TRBV27 and TRBJ2-3; TRBD1 matches at 11 bases. V gave up 6 bases and J gave up 6 bases; unmatched junction bases: 8. The CDR3 contains 15 residues. The germline CDR1 and CDR2 sequences are MNHEY and SMNVEV (reference sequence). Written as DNA, the CDR3 is TGTGCCAGCAGGTGGACAGGGGGCGCGTCGGATACGCAGTATTTT. Translation gives CASRWTGGASDTQYF.

The chain links TRBV30 to TRBJ2-7; TRBD1 might be the D (5 bases). The V gene lost 1 base and the J gene lost 3 bases, with 16 bases spanning the gap. CDR1 GTSNPN and CDR2 SVGIG come from the germline V gene (reference sequence). The CDR3 covers 15 residues. CDR3 sequence (DNA): TGTGCCTGGAGTGCCCCAGGGTTTCGCATCTACGAGCAGTACTTC. Translation: CAWSAPGFRIYEQYF.

This rearrangement joins TRBV7-9 to TRBJ2-5; D tentatively fits TRBD1 or TRBD2 (6 bases each). Germline CDR1 is SEHNR and CDR2 is FQNEAQ (reference sequence). Trimming shortened V by 5 bases and J by 1 base, and 14 bases separated the two germline ends. CDR3 size: 15 residues. The CDR3 nucleotides read TGTGCCAGCAGCGATACAGGGACTCCCCAAGAGACCCAGTACTTC. Translation: CASSDTGTPQETQYF.

This sequence joins TRBV27 and TRBJ2-7; 7 bases map to TRBD1. From germline, CDR1 is MNHEY and CDR2 SMNVEV (reference sequence). V was pared by 3 bases and J by 2 bases, with 7 bases of the junction left unmatched. The CDR3 has 15 amino acids. CDR3 residues: CASSFSQGVAYEQYF. CDR3 nucleotides: TGTGCCAGCAGTTTTAGCCAGGGGGTTGCCTACGAGCAGTACTTC.

The chain carries TRBV27 and TRBJ2-3; 12 positions match TRBD2. The CDR3 length is 15 residues. Germline lookup yields CDR1 MNHEY and CDR2 SMNVEV (reference sequence). V dropped 5 bases and J dropped 10; count of bases not matched to a gene: 10. CDR3 bases: TGTGCCAGCAGTCCGAGACTAGCGGGAGTCCTTTCGCAGTATTTT. It is translated as CASSPRLAGVLSQYF.

This clone was counted a single time. The V and J genes are TRBV19 and TRBJ1-4, with 7 positions matching TRBD1. Germline-derived CDR1 and CDR2 are LNHDA and SQIVND (reference sequence). This CDR3 comprises 12 residues. With V trimmed by 7 bases and J by 11 bases, 7 bases remained unmatched. In DNA form, the CDR3 reads TGTGCCAGTACCACGGGACAGACGAAACTGTTTTTT. Translating gives CASTTGQTKLFF.

The chain couples TRBV6-1 to TRBJ1-2, with 11 bases matching TRBD1. The length of the CDR3 is 13 residues. In germline, CDR1 is MNHNS, CDR2 SASEGT. Trimming at V came to 10 bases and at J to 8 bases, leaving 9 bases not matched to a gene. CDR3 sequence reads: CATPGQGVLGYTF. CDR3 in DNA: TGTGCCACACCGGGACAGGGGGTCTTGGGCTACACCTTC.

The gene calls are TRBV7-3 and TRBJ2-6; D perhaps matches TRBD1 (6 bases). Trimming stripped 4 bases from V and 0 bases from J, with 13 bases between. The CDR3 is made up of 17 amino acids. CDR1 SGHTA and CDR2 FQGTGA come from the germline V gene. This CDR3 is CASSSRQDSSGANVLTF. The CDR3 nucleotides read TGTGCCAGCAGCTCCCGACAGGACTCCTCTGGGGCCAACGTCCTGACTTTC.

This clone was seen more than once but under ten times. V gene TRBV9 combines with J gene TRBJ1-5; D possibly corresponds to TRBD1 (5 bases). The CDR3 is made up of 17 amino acids. V lost 0 bases and J lost 2, with 15 bases in between. Germline values: CDR1 SGDLS, CDR2 YYNGEE. The DNA for the CDR3 is TGTGCCAGCAGCGTAGGATGGGGCCAAGGGGGCAATCAGCCCCAGCATTTT. It translates to CASSVGWGQGGNQPQHF.

The V and J genes are TRBV4-1 and TRBJ1-1; TRBD1 is a possible D gene (5 bases). Germline assignment: CDR1 MGHRA and CDR2 YSYEKL. This CDR3 has 13 amino acids. Trimming shortened V by 4 bases and J by 4 bases, and 10 bases separated the two germline ends. The DNA for the CDR3 is TGCGCCAGCAGCCCAGGGAGGTCCACTGAAGCTTTCTTT. Translated, it gives CASSPGRSTEAFF.

This chain joins TRBV27 and TRBJ2-7, with D tentatively TRBD2 (6 bases). Deletions cut 4 bases from V and 3 bases from J, with 19 bases between. CDR3 size: 16 residues. In germline, CDR1 is MNHEY, CDR2 SMNVEV (reference sequence). CDR3 coding DNA: TGTGCCAGCAGTTCTTGGTTCGCGGGATCTAACTACGAGCAGTACTTC. This encodes CASSSWFAGSNYEQYF.

The CDR3 here is CASSSRQMAGELFF. CDR3 sequence (DNA): TGTGCCAGTAGTTCAAGACAGATGGCCGGGGAGCTGTTTTTT. The chain combines TRBV19 with TRBJ2-2; possible D gene TRBD1, 5 bases. CDR1 LNHDA and CDR2 SQIVND come from the germline V gene (reference sequence). Trimming pared 5 bases from V and 6 bases from J, leaving 13 bases between. The CDR3 has 14 residues.

V usage is TRBV7-3 and J usage is TRBJ1-1; possibly TRBD1 for D (5 bases). The V end lost 2 bases, the J end lost 1 base, and 5 bases lay between the germline ends. Germline CDR1 is SGHTA and CDR2 is FQGTGA. CDR3 length: 13 residues. For the CDR3, the DNA is TGTGCCAGCAGCTTACAGGGGAACACTGAAGCTTTCTTT. This sequence encodes CASSLQGNTEAFF.

The CDR3 DNA sequence: TGCGCCAGCAGCCAATGGTTACCCTACGAGCAGTACTTC. This sequence encodes CASSQWLPYEQYF. The chain recombines TRBV4-1 with TRBJ2-5; D gene unclear. The J call may be wrong; the DNA end is better matched by TRBJ2-7. Germline values: CDR1 MGHRA, CDR2 YSYEKL. This CDR3 has 13 residues.

The chain employs TRBV13 and TRBJ2-1; D unresolved. Per the germline V gene, CDR1 is PRHDT and CDR2 is FYEKMQ (reference sequence). V lost 5 bases and J 0 bases, leaving 8 bases between the germline ends. The CDR3 totals 14 residues. The CDR3 protein is CASSETSSYNEQFF. The CDR3 DNA reads as TGTGCCAGCAGCGAGACGAGCTCCTACAATGAGCAGTTCTTC.

CDR3 in DNA: TGTGCCAGCAGCGGTGGTTCGCGCCCAACTAATGAAAAACTGTTTTTT. It encodes CASSGGSRPTNEKLFF. J is TRBJ1-4 and V is TRBV11-3; no firm D call. The germline V gene encodes CDR1 SGHNT and CDR2 YENEEA. This CDR3 has 16 amino acids. V lost 5 bases and J lost 0, with 13 bases in between.

The chain uses TRBV7-9 and TRBJ1-4, with TRBD1 identical over 8 bases. Germline V CDR1 and CDR2: SEHNR, FQNEAQ (reference sequence). V was pared by 5 bases and J by 3 bases, with 8 bases of the junction left unmatched. This CDR3 comprises 16 residues. For the CDR3, the DNA is TGTGCCAGCAGCCCGAGAGGACAGGGCTCTAATGAAAAACTGTTTTTT. This encodes CASSPRGQGSNEKLFF.

The gene calls are TRBV10-3 and TRBJ2-2, with 8 bases fitting TRBD1. Germline loops: CDR1 ENHRY, CDR2 SYGVKD. V lost 2 bases and J lost 2; bases outside the gene matches: 1. CDR3 length: 15 amino acids. CDR3 in amino acids: CAISETGGNTGELFF. The CDR3 coding sequence is TGTGCCATCAGTGAGACAGGGGGTAACACCGGGGAGCTGTTTTTT.